Reported below is one TCR beta chain. Patients in Seattle were enrolled during active infection, then followed longitudinally. Sequencing was performed with immunoSEQ multiplex PCR; in TCRdb, only in-frame clones are kept and a portion is missing. This table has about 270,000 clones, approximately 84% appearing once. The CDR3 sequence is 13 residues long. Trimming stripped 5 bases from V and 8 bases from J, with 15 bases between. CDR1 SGHTA and CDR2 FQGNSA come from the germline V gene. This specimen comes from a study of blood T cell repertoires in COVID-19. Sequencing was done on a sample of peripheral blood. The chain is built from TRBV7-2 and TRBJ1-2; a possible D gene is TRBD1 (5 bases). The receptor was isolated from a human donor with COVID-19, enrolled during active disease. The donor label of this sample is uncertain. CDR3 in DNA: TGTGCCAGCAGCCCCCGGGGGGGGGAGGGCTACACCTTC. This sequence encodes CASSPRGGEGYTF. The full variable domain, completed using reference TRBV7-2 and TRBJ1-2, is GAGVSQSPSNKVTEKGKDVELRCDPISGHTALYWYRQSLGQGLEFLIYFQGNSAPDKSGLPSDRFSAERTGGSVSTLTIQRTQQEDSAVYLCASSPRGGEGYTFGSGTRLTVV.